This T cell receptor (beta chain) was obtained from a study of cytomegalovirus exposure and HLA in healthy donors (TCRdb year 2017). Some background on the complete study: The 666 repertoires of the first cohort and the roughly 110 validation repertoires were produced on the same platform, according to a later analysis. Along with the roughly 610-subject first cohort, a separate validation cohort of some 130 different subjects was used. The study aimed to test whether cataloging public T cell receptors could reveal signatures of past pathogen exposure. To predict cytomegalovirus infection status, the study brought together high-throughput TCR immunosequencing, statistical association of individual TCRs with disease status, and machine learning. Study-level results and caveats: In the study, about 150 TCR beta chains were listed as associated with cytomegalovirus. Most TCR sequences were seen in very few donors, while some public TCRs were found in many individuals. The authors suggested that the approach could potentially be generalized to other disease states and immunological phenotypes. A few of the identified cytomegalovirus-associated TCR beta chains were confirmed in vitro to be specific for cytomegalovirus antigens. The validation cohort had no HLA typing available for a later analysis, so co-occurrence within that cohort was assessed over all 130 or so repertoires. A later analysis found that TCRs clustered in the first cohort also tended to co-occur in the 120 or so validation repertoires, with more than 90% of cluster scores above 0. Cytomegalovirus status was reported to be diagnosed by the classifier with high specificity and sensitivity in both the original and validation cohorts.

As concerns this clone: It lacks a known antigen. Per-base quality was not reported, and no clone a single base away is much larger than it.

Separate from the approximately 670-subject first cohort, the validation cohort of some 130 subjects was the group to which the donors belonged. Libraries were prepared through the immunoSEQ multiplex PCR assay. From the authors' description of their analysis: A statistical classification framework was built for diagnosing cytomegalovirus status from the catalog of TCR beta chain sequences. TCRdb took over this immuneACCESS table, retaining in-frame rearrangements with V and J assigned. Such tables are incomplete; in checked studies, under half of the missing clones stem from an unresolved V gene, and the remainder is unexplained. That table gives V, J and clone size, and the DNA gave D and trimming. Counted in this sample were 100,000 to 150,000 clones; about 88% of them appeared once. The top ten clones comprise over 1% of the sample. The CDR3 measures 16 amino acids from cysteine to phenylalanine. Of all the DNA, just the CDR3 is kept, 48 bases in frame from base 1. Trimming takes 2 bases from V and 7 bases from J, and the germline ends sit 17 bases apart. The CDR1 and CDR2 encoded by the germline V gene (reference sequence) are LNHNV and YYDKDF.

Sample: PBMCs. The clonotype originates from a young woman in good health and CMV-seronegative. The chain employs TRBV15 and TRBJ1-4; TRBD1 could be the D gene, as 5 bases match. The CDR3 reads as follows: CATSRITGTGGEKLFF. The DNA sequence is given as TGTGCCACCAGCAGAATAACCGGGACGGGGGGTGAAAAACTGTTTTTT. The CDR3 plus the reference TRBV15 and TRBJ1-4 genes for the other parts give the full variable domain: DAMVIQNPRYQVTQFGKPVTLSCSQTLNHNVMYWYQQKSSQAPKLLFHYYDKDFNNEADTPDNFQSRRPNTSFCFLDIRSPGLGDTAMYLCATSRITGTGGEKLFFGSGTQLSVL.